Sequencing of this T cell receptor beta chain was carried out in a study of T cell clonality in common variable immunodeficiency. General observations from the study: Common variable immunodeficiency TCR beta sequences reportedly had fewer deletions and N-nucleotide insertions. Compared with controls, CVID subjects had fewer shared TCRbeta clones.

Germline lookup yields CDR1 SEHNR and CDR2 FQNEAQ (reference sequence). The trim removed 1 base at V and 1 base at J, leaving 2 bases unmatched. The CDR3 sequence is 15 residues long. Heparinized whole blood, roughly 4.5 to 9 ml, came from each donor. Equal genomic DNA amounts from CVID and control samples were sequenced. TCRdb's copy holds only in-frame clones and misses some; the assay was immunoSEQ multiplex PCR. Found here are over 30,000 clones, no singletons; the ten largest cover 5.5% to 7%. This clone was recorded many times. Its cognate antigen is unknown. The read halts 3 residues ahead of the CDR3 end, with the missing end drawn from the germline J gene.

V is TRBV7-9 and J is TRBJ2-3; 7 positions match TRBD2. The specimen was peripheral blood mononuclear cells. The sequence derives from a human donor with common variable immunodeficiency. CDR3 residues: CASSLEGRGTDTQYF. The CDR3 bases that were read are TGTGCCAGCAGCTTAGAGGGGAGGGGCACAGATACG. The full variable domain, rest sourced from reference TRBV7-9 and TRBJ2-3, is DTGVSQNPRHKITKRGQNVTFRCDPISEHNRLYWYRQTLGQGPEFLTYFQNEAQLEKSRLLSDRFSAERPKGSFSTLEIQRTEQGDSAMYLCASSLEGRGTDTQYFGPGTRLTVL.